The text below deals with one T cell receptor (beta chain). Antigen specificity is unknown. The source of the sample is a study of T cell responses to AZD1222 COVID-19 vaccine. Study-level results: A mostly white British donor set with more females was recruited, and clonal diversity was possibly underestimated.

It was second doses at about 4 or about 12 weeks that were pooled. Trimming pared 5 bases from V and 5 bases from J, leaving 12 bases between. CDR1 and CDR2 from the germline V gene are SGHTA and FQGTGA. The CDR3 runs to 13 residues. TCRdb's table, derived via immunoSEQ multiplex PCR, lists solely in-frame clones and lacks some. The data show about 180,000 clones, around 90% seen once. This specimen was peripheral blood, taken 28 days after the second AZD1222 dose. V usage is TRBV7-3 and J usage is TRBJ1-1, with D possibly TRBD1 on 5 matching bases. This receptor was taken from an adult who received the AZD1222 COVID-19 vaccine. For the CDR3, the DNA is TGTGCCAGCAGCCCGTCGGAGGGGACTGAAGCTTTCTTT. It is translated as CASSPSEGTEAFF.